These 11 T cell receptor beta chains were all obtained from the same sample, sequenced in a study of low-dose radiotherapy and immunotherapy resistance in tumors. With TRAV- and TRBV-specific primers, first-strand cDNA was made, covering the alpha and beta chains. TCR amplification used approximately 19 PCR cycles, a constant-region primer and a V-primer adapter. TCRdb re-called the reads with MiXCR, one entry per CDR3 protein. The table includes 13,000 or so distinct CDR3 sequences, about four fifths detected once. These receptors all come from a human donor with advanced metastatic prostate, ovarian, gallbladder or colorectal cancer (not recorded which). This table probably holds off-target reads from a library built for another chain.

The genes are TRBV13 and TRBJ2-7; 8 bases map to TRBD2. CDR3 length equals 17 residues. V shed 6 bases, J shed 3 bases, and the junction held 16 bases outside the gene matches. Germline V gene sequence: CDR1 PRHDT, CDR2 FYEKMQ (reference sequence). In nucleotides, the CDR3 is TGTGCCAGCAGTGGGGGGGGGGACCGGGGGGGCCTCTACGAGCAGTACTTC. The encoded protein is CASSGGGDRGGLYEQYF.

As regards this clonotype: The junction departs from germline at one end; a sequencing error may be responsible. The chain uses TRBV28 and TRBJ2-1; D is unresolved. Germline CDR1 and CDR2: MDHEN and SYDVKM. CDR3 size: 15 residues. The chain's CDR3 is CATSDPLSTPNEQFF. DNA of the CDR3: TGTGCCACCAGTGACCCTCTGTCCACGCCAAATGAGCAGTTCTTC.

The chain recombines TRBV11-2 with TRBJ2-2, with 11 bases matching TRBD2. CDR1 SGHAT and CDR2 FQNNGV come from the germline V gene. With 5 bases clipped from V and 2 bases from J, the junction kept 10 bases outside the gene matches. This CDR3 is 18 amino acids long. CDR3 region: CASSRRRLAGLNTGELFF. In DNA form, the CDR3 reads TGTGCCAGCAGCCGAAGACGACTAGCGGGACTAAACACCGGGGAGCTGTTTTTT.

The genes are TRBV5-6 and TRBJ2-5; D tentatively reads TRBD1 or TRBD2 (6 bases each). This CDR3 is built from 15 residues. The V gene's germline CDR1 is SGHDT and CDR2 YYEEEE. The germline V and J ends were trimmed by 6 bases and 2 bases, with 17 bases remaining between them. The CDR3 DNA follows: TGTGCCAGCATACGGCAGGGGAGGCGACAAGAGACCCAGTACTTC. Residues: CASIRQGRRQETQYF.

The V and J genes are TRBV18 and TRBJ1-3; no definite D call. V lost 4 bases to trimming and J lost 0 bases, with 10 bases between them. This CDR3 is built from 15 residues. Germline V gives CDR1 KGHSH, CDR2 LQKENI. The CDR3 sequence is CASSLPGSSGNTIYF. The CDR3 bases are TGTGCCAGCTCACTTCCTGGGAGCTCTGGAAACACCATATATTTT.

The V call is TRBV5-1, the J call TRBJ2-7; 7 bases are a match to TRBD1. CDR3 length: 16 amino acids. Germline V CDR1 and CDR2: SGHRS, YFSETQ. V lost 4 bases to trimming and J lost 4 bases; unmatched junction nucleotides: 14. The DNA for the CDR3 is TGCGCCAGCAGCCCGACCTGGGACAGAAACAATTACGAGCAGTACTTC. Its translation is CASSPTWDRNNYEQYF.

The V call is TRBV9, the J call TRBJ2-5; 11 bases match TRBD1. The V gene's germline CDR1 is SGDLS and CDR2 YYNGEE. J lost 4 bases, V lost 5 bases, and 4 bases had no gene match. The CDR3 loop spans 14 amino acids. The CDR3 DNA is TGTGCCAGCAGTGGGACAGGGGGAGCAGAGACCCAGTACTTC. Its protein is CASSGTGGAETQYF.

The rearrangement joins TRBV29-1 to TRBJ1-2, with 7 positions matching TRBD1. V was clipped by 7 bases and J by 4 bases; unmatched bases: 3. The CDR3 covers 11 residues. Germline lookup yields CDR1 SQVTM and CDR2 ANQGSEA. The CDR3 loop is CSARDSYGYTF. Here the CDR3 DNA reads TGCAGCGCAAGGGACAGCTATGGCTACACCTTC.

The gene calls are TRBV6-1 and TRBJ2-4; no firm D call. Trimming pared 1 base from V and 4 bases from J, leaving 8 bases between. Germline V gene data show CDR1 as MNHNS and CDR2 as SASEGT. The length of the CDR3 is 14 residues. The CDR3 DNA follows: TGTGCCAGCAGTGAAGGGCAGCTTAAAAACATTCAGTACTTC. It is translated as CASSEGQLKNIQYF.

Only a few counts were recorded for this clonotype. The V and J genes are TRBV12-3 or TRBV12-4 and TRBJ2-7; 14 bases map to TRBD2. Germline trimming cut 5 bases from V and 4 bases from J; bases unmatched to any gene: 4. CDR3 length: 15 residues. CDR3 in amino acids: CASSPRLAGGYEQYF. CDR3 bases: TGTGCCAGCAGTCCCCGACTAGCGGGAGGGTACGAGCAGTACTTC.

The V gene is TRBV5-4, the J gene TRBJ1-2; 8 bases align to TRBD1. The trim removed 4 bases at V and 8 bases at J, leaving 7 bases unmatched. The CDR3 sequence is 13 residues long. In germline, CDR1 is SGHNT, CDR2 YYREEE (reference sequence). CDR3 nucleotides: TGTGCCAGCAGCCCGACAGGGGCCCAAGGCTACACCTTC. This gives the protein CASSPTGAQGYTF.